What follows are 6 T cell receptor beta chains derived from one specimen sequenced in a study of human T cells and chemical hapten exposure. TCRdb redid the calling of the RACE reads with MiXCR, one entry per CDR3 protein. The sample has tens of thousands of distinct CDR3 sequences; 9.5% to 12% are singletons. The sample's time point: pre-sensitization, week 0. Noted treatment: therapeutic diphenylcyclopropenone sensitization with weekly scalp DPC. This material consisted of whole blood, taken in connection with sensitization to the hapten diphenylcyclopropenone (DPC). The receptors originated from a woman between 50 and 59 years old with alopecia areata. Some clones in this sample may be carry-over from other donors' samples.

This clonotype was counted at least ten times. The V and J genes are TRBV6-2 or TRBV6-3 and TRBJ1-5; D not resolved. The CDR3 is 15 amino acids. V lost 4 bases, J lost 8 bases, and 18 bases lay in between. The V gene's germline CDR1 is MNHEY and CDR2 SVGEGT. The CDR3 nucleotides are TGTGCCAGCAGTTTCGGACGGTACTCGGGGAAGCCCCAGCATTTT. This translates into CASSFGRYSGKPQHF.

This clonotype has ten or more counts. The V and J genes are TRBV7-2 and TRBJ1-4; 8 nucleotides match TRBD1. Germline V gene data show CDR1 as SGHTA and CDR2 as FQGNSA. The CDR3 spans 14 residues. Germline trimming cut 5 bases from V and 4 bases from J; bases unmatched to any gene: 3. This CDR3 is CASSPDRGNEKLFF. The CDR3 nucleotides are TGTGCCAGCAGCCCAGACAGGGGTAATGAAAAACTGTTTTTT.

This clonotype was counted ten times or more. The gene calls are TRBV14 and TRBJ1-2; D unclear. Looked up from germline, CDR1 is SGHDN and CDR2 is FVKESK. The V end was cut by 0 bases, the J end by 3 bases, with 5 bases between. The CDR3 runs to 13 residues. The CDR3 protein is CASSQEIYYGYTF. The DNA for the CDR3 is TGTGCCAGCAGCCAAGAGATTTACTATGGCTACACCTTC.

Written as DNA, the CDR3 is TGCAGTGCTCTACCTCAGGTCAGTAACAATGAGCAGTTCTTC. Translated: CSALPQVSNNEQFF. The rearrangement uses TRBV20-1 and TRBJ2-1; D is uncertain. Trimming removed 5 bases at V and 5 bases at J, with 16 bases between. Germline-derived CDR1 and CDR2 are DFQATT and SNEGSKA (reference sequence). The CDR3 has 14 residues.

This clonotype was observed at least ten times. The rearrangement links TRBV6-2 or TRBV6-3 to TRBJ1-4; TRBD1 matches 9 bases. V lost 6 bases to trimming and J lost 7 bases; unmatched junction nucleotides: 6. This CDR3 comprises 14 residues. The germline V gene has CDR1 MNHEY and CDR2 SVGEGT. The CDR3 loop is CASRTGTGSEKLFF. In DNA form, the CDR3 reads TGTGCCAGCAGAACCGGGACAGGGTCTGAAAAACTGTTTTTT.

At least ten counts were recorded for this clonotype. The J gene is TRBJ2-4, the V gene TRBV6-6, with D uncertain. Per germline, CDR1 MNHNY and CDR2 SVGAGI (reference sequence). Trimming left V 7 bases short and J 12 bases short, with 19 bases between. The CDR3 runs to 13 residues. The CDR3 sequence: CASKHSAVFNQYF. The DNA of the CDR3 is TGTGCCAGCAAGCACTCCGCCGTTTTCAATCAGTACTTC.